This TCR beta chain was sequenced for a study of T cell responses to AZD1222 COVID-19 vaccine (dated by TCRdb to the early 2020s). Looking at the study overall: AZD1222 recipients given second doses at about 4 weeks or at about 12 weeks were pooled, since spike-specific TCR depth and breadth were not found to differ between the two schedules. A total of roughly 240 trial participants underwent TCR sequencing, of whom some 210 received two doses of AZD1222 and around 25 received two doses of the MenACWY control vaccine. Trial participants were enrolled by age into 18-55, 56-69 and 70-plus year subgroups, with around 150, 28 and 57 TCR-sequenced participants respectively. The investigation overall reported the following: In the small 56-69-year group, the increase in depth fell short of significance, most likely because of low power. The whole spike protein was spanned by vaccine-associated CD4 TCRs, and dominant responses were seen in regions 160-218 and 743-854. Epitopes outside the regions mutated in the B.1.351 and B.1.1.7 variants were reportedly recognized by nearly half of the unique spike-specific TCRs. Because no day 14 peak-response samples were available, repertoires were characterized only after the peak T cell response. After two AZD1222 doses, both the breadth and the depth of spike-specific TCRs were significantly higher than at day 0 and than in MenACWY recipients. Conclusions about previously exposed vaccinees are limited, since just a handful of AZD1222 recipients were seropositive for SARS-CoV-2 at baseline. Participants were mostly white British and included more females than males, and it was suggested by the authors that clonal diversity may have been underestimated.

V is reduced by 3 bases and J by 10 bases, leaving a spacing of 12 bases between them. The cysteine opens and the phenylalanine closes a CDR3 of 12 amino acids. Only the CDR3 DNA stays, 36 bases, in frame from base 1. The germline V gene gives CDR1 as KGHSH and CDR2 as LQKENI. As for this clone: Its specific antigen is unknown. No quality values exist for individual bases; no much larger clone is one base distant.

The CDR3 regions of human TCRbeta chains were analyzed by immunosequencing. On the study's bioinformatics: Repertoire TCRs were checked for matches against a reference library of SARS-CoV-2-specific TCRs that had been generated using the MIRA antigen-specificity platform. Breadth meant the fraction of unique TCRs that were SARS-CoV-2-associated, whereas depth meant the fraction of total T cells that were SARS-CoV-2-associated. Using the MIRA data, each spike-specific TCR was assigned both to the spike region to which the TCR was reactive and to a CD4 or CD8 class. Log10-transformed breadth and depth values were compared by one-way ANOVA with Sidak's multiple comparisons tests. TCRdb re-hosts the immuneACCESS table, in-frame sequences only. Its copies lack some clones; in the studies checked, an unresolved V gene accounts for under half of them, and the cause for the rest is not known. The V and J calls and the clone size are those of that table, but D and trimming were determined from the DNA. The sample table contains 95,000 to 150,000 clones; only one count was recorded for 80% to 90% of them. About 3% of the sample rests with the top ten.

The sample's time point label, decoded: baseline before first vaccination. The vaccinee samples were drawn from two UK trials, COV001 and COV002, one of which was a single-blind randomized controlled phase 2/3 trial testing AZD1222 (ChAdOx1 nCoV-19) in healthy adults. For TCRbeta chain sequencing, PBMC samples from trial participants were taken at day 0 and at day 28 after the second dose. The receptor was isolated from an adult in good health. The chain was built from TRBV18 and TRBJ1-1, and possibly TRBD1, on 5 matching bases. Source: peripheral blood, taken on day 0 of AZD1222 vaccination. The CDR3 protein sequence reads: CASSPTLGGAFF. DNA sequence: TGTGCCAGCTCACCGACCCTTGGGGGAGCTTTCTTT.